The 2 T cell receptor beta chains given below trace back to one sample, sequenced in a study of radiation and T cells in renal cell carcinoma. Regarding time point: baseline pretreatment blood. The sample's treatment: 15 Gy SBRT to primary tumor, nephrectomy 4 weeks later. The repertoire was sequenced with immunoSEQ multiplex PCR; TCRdb's copy has only in-frame clones and lacks some. The sample yields about 91,000 clones, about 79% seen once. The sample was blood, taken from a patient whose treatment included radiotherapy and nephrectomy. These receptors came from a man aged 60 to 75 with renal cell carcinoma.

CDR3: CVRSPSPLEREGNYEQYF. In DNA form, the CDR3 reads TGTGTCAGAAGCCCTAGCCCCCTCGAGCGGGAGGGAAACTACGAGCAGTACTTC. The chain links TRBV7-5 to TRBJ2-7; the listed D gene, TRBD2, was not tested against the DNA. TRBV7-5 is a pseudogene. The CDR3 runs 18 residues.

The rearrangement joins TRBV19 to TRBJ2-3; 14 bases line up with TRBD2. V lost 3 bases and J lost 3; bases outside the gene matches: 14. The V gene's germline CDR1 is LNHDA and CDR2 SQIVND (reference sequence). The CDR3 totals 20 residues. The CDR3 sequence is CASSISPGLAGEPRTDTQYF. The CDR3 coding sequence is TGTGCCAGTAGTATTTCCCCGGGACTAGCGGGAGAACCGCGAACAGATACGCAGTATTTT.